The 5 T cell receptor beta chains below come from one sample, sequenced in a study of OX40 agonist ivuxolimab in advanced cancers. The repertoire was sequenced with immunoSEQ multiplex PCR; TCRdb's copy has only in-frame clones and lacks some. The data show approximately 62,000 clones, with around 93% seen just once and roughly 13% held by the top ten. Material: CD4+ or CD8+ T cells sorted from blood, obtained in a trial of the OX40 agonist ivuxolimab. Source of these receptors: an adult with an advanced solid tumor such as melanoma, head and neck, liver or kidney cancer.

The chain couples TRBV5-4 to TRBJ1-2, with TRBD1 identical over 8 bases. The CDR3 sequence is 14 residues long. The J segment lost 5 bases and the V segment lost 4 bases, leaving 7 bases of the junction unmatched. In germline, CDR1 is SGHNT, CDR2 YYREEE (reference sequence). CDR3 nucleotide sequence: TGTGCCAGCAGCCGAGACAGGGGAGCATATGGCTACACCTTC. Protein product: CASSRDRGAYGYTF. The variable domain in full, completed from reference TRBV5-4 and TRBJ1-2, reads ETGVTQSPTHLIKTRGQQVTLRCSSQSGHNTVSWYQQALGQGPQFIFQYYREEENGRGNFPPRFSGLQFPNYSSELNVNALELDDSALYLCASSRDRGAYGYTFGSGTRLTVV.

The J gene is TRBJ2-3, the V gene TRBV7-2, with a possible D match to TRBD1 (8 bases). CDR1 is SGHTA, CDR2 FQGNSA, per germline. Trimming pared 5 bases from V and 1 base from J, leaving 19 bases between. The CDR3 sequence is 17 residues long. The CDR3 coding sequence is TGTGCCAGCAGCCAAGGACAGGGAGGGGTGGGCACAGATACGCAGTATTTT. Its translation is CASSQGQGGVGTDTQYF.

The chain uses TRBV19 and TRBJ1-1, with D unresolved. Germline assignment: CDR1 LNHDA and CDR2 SQIVND (reference sequence). CDR3 size: 12 residues. V was clipped by 3 bases and J by 5 bases, with 7 bases between them. CDR3 loop: CASSIGVTEAFF. The CDR3 coding sequence is TGTGCCAGTAGTATTGGGGTAACTGAAGCTTTCTTT.

The CDR3 DNA sequence: TGTGCCAGCAGTGAATTTGGTGGGGGCACTGAAGCTTTCTTT. It encodes CASSEFGGGTEAFF. This sequence joins TRBV25-1 and TRBJ1-1; D may be TRBD1 (5 bases). V was shortened by 1 base and J by 4 bases, with 10 bases between the two germline ends. This CDR3 contains 14 residues. From germline, CDR1 is MGHDK and CDR2 SYGVNS.

The chain uses TRBV6-6 and TRBJ2-5; TRBD2 matches at 13 bases. J gave up 5 bases and V 6 bases, and 9 bases lay outside the gene matches. CDR1 is MNHNY, CDR2 SVGAGI, per germline (reference sequence). This CDR3 has 16 residues. The CDR3: CASRAGTSGIRETQYF. The CDR3 DNA follows: TGTGCCAGCAGGGCCGGGACTAGCGGGATTCGGGAGACCCAGTACTTC.